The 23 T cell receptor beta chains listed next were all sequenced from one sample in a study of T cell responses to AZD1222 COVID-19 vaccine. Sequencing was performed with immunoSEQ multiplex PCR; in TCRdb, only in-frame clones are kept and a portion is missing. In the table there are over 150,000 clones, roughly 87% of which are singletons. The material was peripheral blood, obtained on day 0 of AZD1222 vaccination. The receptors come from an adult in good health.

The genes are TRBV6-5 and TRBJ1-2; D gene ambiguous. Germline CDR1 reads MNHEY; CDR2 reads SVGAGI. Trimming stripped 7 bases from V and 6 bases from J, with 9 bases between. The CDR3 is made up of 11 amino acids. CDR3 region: CASTPLDGYTF. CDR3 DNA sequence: TGTGCCAGCACGCCGCTGGATGGCTACACCTTC.

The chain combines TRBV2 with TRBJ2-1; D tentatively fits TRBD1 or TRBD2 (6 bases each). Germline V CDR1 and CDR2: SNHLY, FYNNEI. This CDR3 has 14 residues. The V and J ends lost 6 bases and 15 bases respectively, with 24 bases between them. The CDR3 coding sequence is TGTGCCAGCAGGGCGGGGAATATAAGGGGGAGTCGGTTCTTC. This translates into CASRAGNIRGSRFF.

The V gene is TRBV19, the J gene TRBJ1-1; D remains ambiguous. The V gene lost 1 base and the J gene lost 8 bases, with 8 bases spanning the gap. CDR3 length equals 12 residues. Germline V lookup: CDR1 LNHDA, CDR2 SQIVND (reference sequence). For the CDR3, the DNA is TGTGCCAGTAGTATAGGGCGGAGAGAAGCTTTCTTT. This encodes CASSIGRREAFF.

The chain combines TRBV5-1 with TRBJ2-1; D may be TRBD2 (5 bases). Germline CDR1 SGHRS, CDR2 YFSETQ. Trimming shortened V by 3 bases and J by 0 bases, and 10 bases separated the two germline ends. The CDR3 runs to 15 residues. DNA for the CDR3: TGCGCCAGCAGCTACGGGGATTCCTCCTACAATGAGCAGTTCTTC. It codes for CASSYGDSSYNEQFF.

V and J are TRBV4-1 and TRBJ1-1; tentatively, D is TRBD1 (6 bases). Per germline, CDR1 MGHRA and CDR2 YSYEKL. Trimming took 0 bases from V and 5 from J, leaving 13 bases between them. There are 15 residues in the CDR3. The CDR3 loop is CASSQDGGGWTEAFF. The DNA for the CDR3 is TGCGCCAGCAGCCAAGATGGGGGCGGGTGGACTGAAGCTTTCTTT.

The CDR3 here is CASSESRTGWNEQFF. As DNA, the CDR3 is TGTGCCAGCAGTGAATCGAGGACAGGTTGGAATGAGCAGTTCTTC. This sequence joins TRBV2 and TRBJ2-1, with TRBD1 matching over 7 bases. Germline CDR1 and CDR2: SNHLY and FYNNEI. This CDR3 region has 15 residues. V dropped 2 bases and J dropped 7; count of bases not matched to a gene: 8. Full variable domain (missing parts from reference TRBV2 and TRBJ2-1): EPEVTQTPSHQVTQMGQEVILRCVPISNHLYFYWYRQILGQKVEFLVSFYNNEISEKSEIFDDQFSVERPDGSNFTLKIRSTKLEDSAMYFCASSESRTGWNEQFFGPGTRLTVL.

CDR3 loop: CASSGHDTQYF. The CDR3 DNA is TGTGCCAGCAGCGGCCACGATACGCAGTATTTT. The rearrangement uses TRBV7-6 and TRBJ2-3; D remains unclear. V was pared by 5 bases and J by 6 bases, with 6 bases between. Germline V CDR1 and CDR2: SGHVS, FNYEAQ. There are 11 residues in the CDR3.

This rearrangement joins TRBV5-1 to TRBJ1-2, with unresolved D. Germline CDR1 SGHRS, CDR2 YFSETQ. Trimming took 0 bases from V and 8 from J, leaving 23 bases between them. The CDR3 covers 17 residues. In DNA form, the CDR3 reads TGCGCCAGCAGCTTGGGTGAAGGGTCCCTTCAATCGGGGGGCTACACCTTC. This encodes CASSLGEGSLQSGGYTF.

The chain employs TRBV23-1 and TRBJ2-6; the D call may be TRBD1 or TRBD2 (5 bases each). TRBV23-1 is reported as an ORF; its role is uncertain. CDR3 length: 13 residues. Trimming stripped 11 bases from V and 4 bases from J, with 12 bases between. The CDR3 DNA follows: TGCGCCCCCCGGGGCGGCGGGGCCAACGTCCTGACTTTC. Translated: CAPRGGGANVLTF.

The CDR3 reads CASSPRSGEGYSNQPQHF. The CDR3 DNA follows: TGTGCCAGCTCACCGCGATCAGGGGAGGGCTATAGCAATCAGCCCCAGCATTTT. The chain uses TRBV18 and TRBJ1-5; D might be TRBD1 (6 bases). Trimming cost V 3 bases and J 0 bases, with 18 bases left between them. CDR1 is KGHSH and CDR2 is LQKENI in the germline V gene. This CDR3 has 18 residues.

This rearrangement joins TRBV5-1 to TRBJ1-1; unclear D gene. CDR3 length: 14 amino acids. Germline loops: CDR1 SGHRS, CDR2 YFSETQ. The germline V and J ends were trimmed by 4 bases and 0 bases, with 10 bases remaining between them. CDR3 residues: CASSLGSLNTEAFF. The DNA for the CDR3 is TGCGCCAGCAGCCTGGGGTCCTTGAACACTGAAGCTTTCTTT.

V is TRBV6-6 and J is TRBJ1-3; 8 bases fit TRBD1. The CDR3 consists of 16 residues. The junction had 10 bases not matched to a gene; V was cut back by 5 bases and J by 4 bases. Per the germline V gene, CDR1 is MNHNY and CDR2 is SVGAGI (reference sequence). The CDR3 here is CASSPRPPGGGNTIYF. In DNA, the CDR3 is TGTGCCAGCAGTCCGCGCCCCCCAGGGGGCGGAAACACCATATATTTT.

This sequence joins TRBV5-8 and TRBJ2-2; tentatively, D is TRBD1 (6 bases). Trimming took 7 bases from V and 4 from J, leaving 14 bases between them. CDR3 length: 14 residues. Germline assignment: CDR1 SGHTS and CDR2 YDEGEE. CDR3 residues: CASSFTGPTGELFF. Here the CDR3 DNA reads TGTGCCAGCTCCTTTACAGGGCCCACCGGGGAGCTGTTTTTT.

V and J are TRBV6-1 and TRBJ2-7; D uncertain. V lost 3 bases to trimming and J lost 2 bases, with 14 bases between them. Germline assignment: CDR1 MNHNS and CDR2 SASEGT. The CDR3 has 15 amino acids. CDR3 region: CASSDDRGYPYEQYF. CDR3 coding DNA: TGTGCCAGCAGTGATGATCGAGGTTACCCCTACGAGCAGTACTTC.

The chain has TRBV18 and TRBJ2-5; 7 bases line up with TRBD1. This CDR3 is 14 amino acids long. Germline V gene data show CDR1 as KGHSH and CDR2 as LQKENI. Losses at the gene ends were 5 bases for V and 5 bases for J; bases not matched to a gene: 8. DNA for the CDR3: TGTGCCAGCTCATTACCAGGGGGTCGGGAGACCCAGTACTTC. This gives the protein CASSLPGGRETQYF.

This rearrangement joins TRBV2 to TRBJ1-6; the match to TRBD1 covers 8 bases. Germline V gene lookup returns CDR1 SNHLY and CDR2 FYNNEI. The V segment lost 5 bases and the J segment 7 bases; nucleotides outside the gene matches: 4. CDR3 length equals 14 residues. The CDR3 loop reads CASSTQGENSPLHF. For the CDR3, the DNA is TGTGCCAGCAGTACACAGGGGGAAAATTCACCCCTCCACTTT.

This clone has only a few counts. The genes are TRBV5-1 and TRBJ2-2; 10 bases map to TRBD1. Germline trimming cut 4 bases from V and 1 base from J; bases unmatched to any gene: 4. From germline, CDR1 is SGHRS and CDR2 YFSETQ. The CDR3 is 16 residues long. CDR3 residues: CASSRQGAQNTGELFF. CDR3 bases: TGCGCCAGCAGCCGACAGGGGGCGCAGAACACCGGGGAGCTGTTTTTT.

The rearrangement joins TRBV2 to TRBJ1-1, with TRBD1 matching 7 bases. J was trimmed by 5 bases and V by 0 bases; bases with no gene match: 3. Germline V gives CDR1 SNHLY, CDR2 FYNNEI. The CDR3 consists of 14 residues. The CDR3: CASSEAGGQTEAFF. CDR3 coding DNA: TGTGCCAGCAGTGAAGCTGGGGGACAGACTGAAGCTTTCTTT.

The CDR3 coding sequence is TGTGCCAGCAGCCTTGACAGGGAACATGGCTACACCTTC. Translating gives CASSLDREHGYTF. The chain links TRBV6-5 to TRBJ1-2; the match to TRBD1 covers 7 bases. With 6 bases clipped from V and 6 bases from J, the junction kept 7 bases outside the gene matches. The V gene's germline CDR1 is MNHEY and CDR2 SVGAGI. The CDR3 has 13 residues.

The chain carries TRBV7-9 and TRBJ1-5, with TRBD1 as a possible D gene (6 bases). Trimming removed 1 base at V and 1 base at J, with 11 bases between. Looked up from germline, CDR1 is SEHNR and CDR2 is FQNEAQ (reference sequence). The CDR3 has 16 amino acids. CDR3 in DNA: TGTGCCAGCAGCTTAGGAGGGGGGAGGAGCAATCAGCCCCAGCATTTT. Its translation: CASSLGGGRSNQPQHF.

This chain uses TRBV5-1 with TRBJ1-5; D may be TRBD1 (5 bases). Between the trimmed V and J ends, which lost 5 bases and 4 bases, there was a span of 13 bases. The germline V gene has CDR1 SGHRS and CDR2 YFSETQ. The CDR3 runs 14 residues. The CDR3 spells CASSPDRSNQPQHF. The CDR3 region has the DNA TGCGCCAGCAGTCCCGACAGAAGTAATCAGCCCCAGCATTTT. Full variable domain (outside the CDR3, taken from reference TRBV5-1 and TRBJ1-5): KAGVTQTPRYLIKTRGQQVTLSCSPISGHRSVSWYQQTPGQGLQFLFEYFSETQRNKGNFPGRFSGRQFSNSRSEMNVSTLELGDSALYLCASSPDRSNQPQHFGDGTRLSIL.

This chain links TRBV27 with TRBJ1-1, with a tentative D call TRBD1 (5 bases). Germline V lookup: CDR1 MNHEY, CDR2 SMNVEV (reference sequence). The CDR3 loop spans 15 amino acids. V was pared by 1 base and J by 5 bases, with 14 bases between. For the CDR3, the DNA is TGTGCCAGCAGTTTATTAGTTCCCTGGGGGACTGAAGCTTTCTTT. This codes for CASSLLVPWGTEAFF.

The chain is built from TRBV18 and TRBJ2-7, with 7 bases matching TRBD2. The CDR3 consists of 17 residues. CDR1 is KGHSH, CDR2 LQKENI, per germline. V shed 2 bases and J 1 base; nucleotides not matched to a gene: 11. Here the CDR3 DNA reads TGTGCCAGCTCACCAGGGAAAGAGCTAGCGGAATCCTACGAGCAGTACTTC. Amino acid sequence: CASSPGKELAESYEQYF.